This entry lists 10 T cell receptor beta chains sequenced from one sample in a study of technical replicates of blood from a few donors. Assay: immunoSEQ multiplex PCR; the TCRdb copy retains only in-frame clones and omits some. The repertoire has tens of thousands of clones, roughly 92% of them found once; the top ten carry 0.41%. Sample: T cells isolated from PBMCs. Receptor source: a human donor in good health.

The V call is TRBV7-2, the J call TRBJ1-4; perhaps TRBD1 as D (6 bases). Germline V gene lookup returns CDR1 SGHTA and CDR2 FQGNSA. The germline V and J ends were trimmed by 3 bases and 5 bases, with 13 bases remaining between them. The CDR3 runs to 15 residues. The CDR3 nucleotides read TGTGCCAGCAGCTTTGGTGGGCAGGGGAATGAAAAACTGTTTTTT. It yields the protein CASSFGGQGNEKLFF.

This clone showed up just once. This chain joins TRBV2 and TRBJ2-7, with 8 bases lining up with TRBD1. The CDR3 spans 12 residues. With V trimmed by 5 bases and J by 9 bases, 6 bases remained unmatched. Germline V gene data show CDR1 as SNHLY and CDR2 as FYNNEI. CDR3: CASSQDRGRQYF. CDR3 DNA: TGTGCCAGCAGTCAAGACAGGGGTCGGCAGTACTTC.

This sequence joins TRBV5-1 and TRBJ1-5, with D perhaps TRBD1 (5 bases). The V end was cut by 4 bases, the J end by 4 bases, with 18 bases between. Germline V lookup: CDR1 SGHRS, CDR2 YFSETQ. This CDR3 comprises 16 residues. CDR3 nucleotides: TGCGCCAGCAGCCCCGGGGGAGGGGCGACAAATCAGCCCCAGCATTTT. It yields the protein CASSPGGGATNQPQHF.

This chain links TRBV5-1 with TRBJ2-7; the D is unclear. The germline V gene has CDR1 SGHRS and CDR2 YFSETQ. There are 13 residues in the CDR3. V was cut by 5 bases and J by 4 bases, with 13 bases left in between. CDR3 protein: CASRASSGYEQYF. CDR3 DNA sequence: TGCGCCAGCAGGGCTTCGTCGGGTTACGAGCAGTACTTC.

This chain connects TRBV9 to TRBJ2-3, with TRBD2 matching 8 bases. CDR1 SGDLS and CDR2 YYNGEE come from the germline V gene. The CDR3 is made up of 17 amino acids. Germline trimming cut 3 bases from V and 0 bases from J; bases unmatched to any gene: 9. As DNA, the CDR3 is TGTGCCAGCAGCGGAGGGGGTACTAGCGGTAGCACAGATACGCAGTATTTT. Its protein product is CASSGGGTSGSTDTQYF.

The genes are TRBV28 and TRBJ1-1, with D possibly TRBD1 on 5 matching bases. The germline V and J ends were trimmed by 4 bases and 5 bases, with 11 bases remaining between them. This CDR3 contains 13 residues. The germline V gene encodes CDR1 MDHEN and CDR2 SYDVKM. As DNA, the CDR3 is TGTGCCAGCAGTTGGACAATGGGGACTGAAGCTTTCTTT. Its protein is CASSWTMGTEAFF.

The chain has TRBV11-2 and TRBJ1-1; TRBD1 aligns across 10 bases. Germline CDR1 is SGHAT and CDR2 is FQNNGV. The CDR3 totals 15 residues. J was trimmed by 5 bases and V by 1 base; bases with no gene match: 4. The CDR3 reads CASSLAGQGRTEAFF. The CDR3 nucleotides read TGTGCCAGCAGCTTAGCGGGACAGGGGAGAACTGAAGCTTTCTTT.

The rearrangement uses TRBV5-6 and TRBJ2-7; D perhaps matches TRBD1 (6 bases). The CDR3 is made up of 13 amino acids. V was shortened by 0 bases and J by 7 bases, with 11 bases between the two germline ends. Germline V gives CDR1 SGHDT, CDR2 YYEEEE. The CDR3 DNA sequence: TGTGCCAGCAGCTTGGAATCCAGGGGTGAGCAGTACTTC. This gives the protein CASSLESRGEQYF. Looking up the rest from reference TRBV5-6 and TRBJ2-7 gives the full variable domain: DAGVTQSPTHLIKTRGQQVTLRCSPKSGHDTVSWYQQALGQGPQFIFQYYEEEERQRGNFPDRFSGHQFPNYSSELNVNALLLGDSALYLCASSLESRGEQYFGPGTRLTVT.

This clone was seen a handful of times. The chain uses TRBV14 and TRBJ2-2; D is possibly TRBD2 (6 bases). Germline CDR1 and CDR2: SGHDN and FVKESK. The CDR3 runs 14 residues. Trimming removed 2 bases from V and 6 bases from J, with 10 bases in between. Here the CDR3 DNA reads TGTGCCAGCAGCCAACTACTAGCAGCCGGGGAGCTGTTTTTT. Translation gives CASSQLLAAGELFF. Looking up the rest from reference TRBV14 and TRBJ2-2 gives the full variable domain: EAGVTQFPSHSVIEKGQTVTLRCDPISGHDNLYWYRRVMGKEIKFLLHFVKESKQDESGMPNNRFLAERTGGTYSTLKVQPAELEDSGVYFCASSQLLAAGELFFGEGSRLTVL.

V and J are TRBV7-9 and TRBJ1-2, with D possibly matching TRBD1 (6 bases). CDR3 length: 18 residues. Between the trimmed V and J ends, which lost 1 base and 4 bases, there was a span of 22 bases. Germline V gives CDR1 SEHNR, CDR2 FQNEAQ (reference sequence). The CDR3 loop is CASSLEGQPYPNSYGYTF. The CDR3 DNA is TGTGCCAGCAGCTTAGAAGGACAGCCTTATCCCAACTCCTATGGCTACACCTTC.